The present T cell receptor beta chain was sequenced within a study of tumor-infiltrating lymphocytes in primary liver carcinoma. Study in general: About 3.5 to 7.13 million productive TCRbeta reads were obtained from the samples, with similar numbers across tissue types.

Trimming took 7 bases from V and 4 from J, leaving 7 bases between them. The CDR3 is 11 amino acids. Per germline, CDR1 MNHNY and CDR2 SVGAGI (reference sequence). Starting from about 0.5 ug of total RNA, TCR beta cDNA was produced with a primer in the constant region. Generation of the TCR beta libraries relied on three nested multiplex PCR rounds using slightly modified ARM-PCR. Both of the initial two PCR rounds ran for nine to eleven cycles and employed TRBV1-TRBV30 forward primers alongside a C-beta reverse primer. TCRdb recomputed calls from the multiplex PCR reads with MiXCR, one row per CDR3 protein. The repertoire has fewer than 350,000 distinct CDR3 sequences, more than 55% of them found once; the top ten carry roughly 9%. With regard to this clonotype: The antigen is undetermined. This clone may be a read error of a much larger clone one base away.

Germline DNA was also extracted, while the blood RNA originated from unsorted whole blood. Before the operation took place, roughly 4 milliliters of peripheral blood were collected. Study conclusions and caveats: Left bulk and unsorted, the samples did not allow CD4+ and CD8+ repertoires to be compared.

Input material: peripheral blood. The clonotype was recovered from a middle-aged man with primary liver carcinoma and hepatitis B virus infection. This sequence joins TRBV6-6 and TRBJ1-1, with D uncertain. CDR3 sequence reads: CASILSTEAFF. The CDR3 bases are TGTGCCAGCATTCTGAGCACTGAAGCTTTCTTT.